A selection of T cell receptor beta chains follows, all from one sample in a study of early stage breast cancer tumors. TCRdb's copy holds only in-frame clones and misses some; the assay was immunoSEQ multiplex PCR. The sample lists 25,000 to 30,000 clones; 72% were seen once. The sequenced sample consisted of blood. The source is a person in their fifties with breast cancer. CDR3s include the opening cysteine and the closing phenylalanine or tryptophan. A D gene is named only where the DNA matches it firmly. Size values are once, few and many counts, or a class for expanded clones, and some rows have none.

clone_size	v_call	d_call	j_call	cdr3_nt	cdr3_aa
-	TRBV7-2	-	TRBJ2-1	TGTGCCAGCAGCTTAGGGGGTTGGACTCCTCTCTACAATGAGCAGTTCTTC	CASSLGGWTPLYNEQFF
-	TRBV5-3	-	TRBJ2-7	TGTGCCAGAAGCTTGTGTAGGTTCGAGCAGTACTTC	CARSLCRFEQYF
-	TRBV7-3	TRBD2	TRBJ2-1	TGTGCCAGCAGCTTAGCGGGAGGGGGCAATGAGCAGTTCTTC	CASSLAGGGNEQFF
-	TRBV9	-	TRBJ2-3	TGTGCCAGCAGCGTAGTTGCGGTCACAGATACGCAGTATTTT	CASSVVAVTDTQYF
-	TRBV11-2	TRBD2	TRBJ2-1	TGTGCCAGCAGCTTACTAGCGGGGTTTAAGAATGAGCAGTTCTTC	CASSLLAGFKNEQFF
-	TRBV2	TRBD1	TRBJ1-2	TGTGCCAGCAGTGAAGCGTCAGGGGGCTCTAACTATGGCTACACCTTC	CASSEASGGSNYGYTF
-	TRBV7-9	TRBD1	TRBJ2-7	TGTGCCAGCAGCCCCCAGGGGACAGGGTACGAGCAGTACTTC	CASSPQGTGYEQYF
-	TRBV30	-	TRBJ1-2	TGTGCCTGGATATGGGGAACAGGGATAGCTAACTATGGCTACACCTTC	CAWIWGTGIANYGYTF
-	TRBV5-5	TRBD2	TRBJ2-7	TGTGCCAGCAGCCCCGAGGGCGGGAGAGGGTACGAGCAGTACTTC	CASSPEGGRGYEQYF
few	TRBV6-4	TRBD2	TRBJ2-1	TGTGCCAGCAGTTCCCAGCGGGGGAATGAGCAGTTCTTC	CASSSQRGNEQFF
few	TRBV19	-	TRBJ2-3	TGTGCCAGTAAACCGGTCCTCACGAATACGCAGTATTTT	CASKPVLTNTQYF
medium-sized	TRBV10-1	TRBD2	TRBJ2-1	TGCGCCAGCAGTGAACTAGCGGGGATCAGGGATGAGCAGTTCTTC	CASSELAGIRDEQFF
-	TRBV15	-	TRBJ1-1	TGTGCCACCAGCAGGGGGGACAAATCTGAAGCTTTCTTT	CATSRGDKSEAFF
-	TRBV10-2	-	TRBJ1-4	TGCGCCAGCAGTGATACTAGGGCGGAAAAACTGTTTTTT	CASSDTRAEKLFF
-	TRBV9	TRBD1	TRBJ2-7	TGTGCCAGCAGCGTAGAGGGGACAGGGGGGGAGCAGTACTTC	CASSVEGTGGEQYF
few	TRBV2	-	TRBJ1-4	TGTGCCAGCAGTTCTACCGGGACCCGGGGGGAAAAACTGTTTTTT	CASSSTGTRGEKLFF
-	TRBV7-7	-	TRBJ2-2	TGTGCTAGCAGCTCCGACCCTTCCACGGAGCTGTTTTTT	CASSSDPSTELFF
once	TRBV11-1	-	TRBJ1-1	TGTGCCAGCAGCCCTCCAACACACGTGAACACTGAAGCTTTCTTT	CASSPPTHVNTEAFF
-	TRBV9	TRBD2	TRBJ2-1	TGTGCCAGCGACTCGGGACTAGCGGTCTTCAATGAGCAGTTCTTC	CASDSGLAVFNEQFF
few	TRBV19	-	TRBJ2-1	TGTGCCAGTAGTGGCCTAGCATATTCTGAGCAGTTCTTC	CASSGLAYSEQFF
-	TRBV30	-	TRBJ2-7	TGTGCCTGGAGCCTCCTTACCTACGAGCAGTACTTC	CAWSLLTYEQYF
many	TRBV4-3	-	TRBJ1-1	TGCGCCAGCAGCCAAGATCGGGGGTTGGGGGCTGAAGCTTTCTTT	CASSQDRGLGAEAFF
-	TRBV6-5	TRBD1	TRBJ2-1	TGTGCCAGTTCATCAGGGGGCGCGTACAATGAGCAGTTCTTC	CASSSGGAYNEQFF
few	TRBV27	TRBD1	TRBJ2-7	TGTGCCAGCAGTAAACTGCGGGGACAGGGGAGCTCCTACGAGCAGTACTTC	CASSKLRGQGSSYEQYF
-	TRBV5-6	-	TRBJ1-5	TGTGCCAGCAGCTGGGGCGCGTTCAATCAGCCCCAGCATTTT	CASSWGAFNQPQHF
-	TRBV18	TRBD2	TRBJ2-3	TGTGCCAGCTCAAATCGACTAGCGGAAACAGATACGCAGTATTTT	CASSNRLAETDTQYF
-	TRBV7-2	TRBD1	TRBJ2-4	TGTGCCAGCAGCTACACAGGGTTTACAGGGGACATTCAGTACTTC	CASSYTGFTGDIQYF
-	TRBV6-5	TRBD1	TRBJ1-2	TGTGCCAGCAGTTGGACAGGGGGCAGCTATGGCTACACCTTC	CASSWTGGSYGYTF
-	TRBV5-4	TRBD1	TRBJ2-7	TGTGCCAGCAGCCCGACAGGGGTCGAGCAGTACTTC	CASSPTGVEQYF
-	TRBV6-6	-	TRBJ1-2	TGTGCCAGCAGGCAGGACAGCAACTATGGCTACACCTTC	CASRQDSNYGYTF
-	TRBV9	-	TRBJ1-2	TGTGCCAGCAGCGCACCCCCGGACCCGGGCCACAACTATGGCTACACCTTC	CASSAPPDPGHNYGYTF
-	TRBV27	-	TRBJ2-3	TGTGCCACAATGACTAGAGTTGCAGATACGCAGTATTTT	CATMTRVADTQYF
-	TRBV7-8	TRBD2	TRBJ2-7	TGTGCCAGCAGCCCCAAGGCGGGAGTAATGGCAAGGTACGAGCAGTACTTC	CASSPKAGVMARYEQYF
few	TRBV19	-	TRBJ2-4	TGTGCCAGTAGTCCCCGGGACCAGTCAACTCTAGCCAAAAACATTCAGTACTTC	CASSPRDQSTLAKNIQYF
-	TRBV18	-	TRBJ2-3	TGTGCCAGCTCACTCCTCTCCCGCACAGATACGCAGTATTTT	CASSLLSRTDTQYF
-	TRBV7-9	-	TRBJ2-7	TGTGCCAGCAGCTTAACTAGGGCCTCCTACGAGCAGTACTTC	CASSLTRASYEQYF
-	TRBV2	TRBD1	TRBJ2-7	TGTGCCAGCAATTTCAGGACAGGGGTCTACGAGCAGTACTTC	CASNFRTGVYEQYF
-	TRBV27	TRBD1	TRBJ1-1	TGTGCCAGCAGTTCGGGACAGGGGGCGAGGAGTGAAGCTTTCTTT	CASSSGQGARSEAFF
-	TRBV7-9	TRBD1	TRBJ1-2	TGTGCCAGCAGCGCAGGCGTCCGGGACAGCCTTAACTATGGCTACACCTTC	CASSAGVRDSLNYGYTF
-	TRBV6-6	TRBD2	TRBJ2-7	TGTGCCAGCACCCCCCGGGGCGGGGGGGCGAGGGAGCAGTACTTC	CASTPRGGGAREQYF